These 20 T cell receptor beta chains were sequenced from one sample in a study of technical replicates of blood from several donors. Measured with immunoSEQ multiplex PCR; TCRdb has only the in-frame clones, and not every one. The table has fewer than 90,000 clones, 75% to 90% seen once. The sequencing sample was made of T cells isolated from PBMCs. The receptors come from a human donor in good health.

This chain joins TRBV27 and TRBJ1-1, with no clear D. The germline V and J ends were trimmed by 3 bases and 1 base, with 9 bases remaining between them. The CDR3 length is 14 residues. Germline lookup yields CDR1 MNHEY and CDR2 SMNVEV (reference sequence). The CDR3 sequence is CASSFAITNTEAFF. For the CDR3, the DNA is TGTGCCAGCAGTTTTGCTATTACGAACACTGAAGCTTTCTTT.

V is TRBV18 and J is TRBJ2-7; D gene uncertain. The CDR3 sequence is 13 residues long. Per the germline V gene, CDR1 is KGHSH and CDR2 is LQKENI. V was pared by 3 bases and J by 4 bases, with 10 bases between. The CDR3 is CASSPAGGYEQYF. CDR3 DNA sequence: TGTGCCAGCTCACCCGCAGGTGGATACGAGCAGTACTTC.

This clone was recorded once. The chain couples TRBV19 to TRBJ2-1; 11 bases match TRBD2. CDR1 and CDR2 from the germline V gene are LNHDA and SQIVND (reference sequence). There are 13 residues in the CDR3. The junction had 3 bases not matched to a gene; V was cut back by 7 bases and J by 7 bases. The CDR3 region has the DNA TGTGCCAGTAAGGCTAGCGGGAGGAATGAGCAGTTCTTC. Protein product: CASKASGRNEQFF.

This clone was recorded only once. The genes are TRBV6-5 and TRBJ2-1, with a possible D match to TRBD2 (6 bases). The CDR3 consists of 14 residues. The V end was cut by 4 bases, the J end by 5 bases, with 12 bases between. Germline CDR1 reads MNHEY; CDR2 reads SVGAGI. As DNA, the CDR3 is TGTGCCAGCAGTTTCTCCGGGAGAAACAATGAGCAGTTCTTC. As protein: CASSFSGRNNEQFF.

The chain couples TRBV18 to TRBJ1-5, with D uncertain. The CDR3 covers 14 residues. The germline V and J ends were trimmed by 3 bases and 7 bases, with 13 bases remaining between them. Per the germline V gene, CDR1 is KGHSH and CDR2 is LQKENI. The CDR3 DNA reads TGTGCCAGCTCACCTCCTCAGGCAGACCAGCCCCAGCATTTT. Its protein product is CASSPPQADQPQHF.

This chain links TRBV5-1 with TRBJ1-3; weak D call: TRBD1 (6 bases). From germline, CDR1 is SGHRS and CDR2 YFSETQ. Trimming removed 4 bases from V and 0 bases from J, with 14 bases in between. The CDR3 has 16 residues. The CDR3 protein is CASSKDRPSSGNTIYF. In DNA form, the CDR3 reads TGCGCCAGCAGCAAAGACAGGCCAAGCTCTGGAAACACCATATATTTT.

This CDR3 reads CASSASGTGGAETQYF. CDR3 bases: TGTGCCAGCAGTGCCTCCGGGACAGGGGGCGCGGAGACCCAGTACTTC. This chain uses TRBV25-1 with TRBJ2-5; 12 bases are shared with TRBD1. The junction had 8 bases not matched to a gene; V was cut back by 4 bases and J by 5 bases. CDR1 and CDR2 from the germline V gene are MGHDK and SYGVNS. This CDR3 is built from 16 residues.

This clone was seen more than once but under ten times. V is TRBV5-4 and J is TRBJ2-7; D possibly corresponds to TRBD2 (5 bases). With 2 bases removed from V and 3 bases from J, the gap between germline ends came to 12 bases. Germline assignment: CDR1 SGHNT and CDR2 YYREEE (reference sequence). There are 14 residues in the CDR3. CDR3 region: CASSFERKDYEQYF. The CDR3 coding sequence is TGTGCCAGCAGCTTCGAGCGGAAGGACTACGAGCAGTACTTC.

The chain links TRBV9 to TRBJ2-3; D might be TRBD2 (6 bases). Trimming removed 1 base at V and 8 bases at J, with 14 bases between. Germline V lookup: CDR1 SGDLS, CDR2 YYNGEE. This CDR3 comprises 14 residues. The CDR3 DNA follows: TGTGCCAGCAGCGTAACGGGAGTGGGGCTTACGCAGTATTTT. It yields the protein CASSVTGVGLTQYF.

The V gene is TRBV5-6, the J gene TRBJ2-3; D unresolved. There are 13 residues in the CDR3. Germline CDR1 is SGHDT and CDR2 is YYEEEE. V was shortened by 4 bases and J by 4 bases, with 10 bases between the two germline ends. The CDR3 nucleotides are TGTGCCAGCAGCCCTCCCCCGGCAGATACGCAGTATTTT. It translates to CASSPPPADTQYF.

The chain joins TRBV28 to TRBJ2-6, with TRBD1 identical over 11 bases. CDR1 and CDR2 from the germline V gene are MDHEN and SYDVKM. The CDR3 contains 17 residues. With V trimmed by 6 bases and J by 0 bases, 4 bases remained unmatched. The CDR3, as DNA: TGTGCCAGCAGGGGGACAGGGGGTATCTCTGGGGCCAACGTCCTGACTTTC. Translating it yields CASRGTGGISGANVLTF.

The chain employs TRBV7-3 and TRBJ2-3, with TRBD2 matching 9 bases. V lost 4 bases to trimming and J lost 5 bases; unmatched junction nucleotides: 10. Germline CDR1 reads SGHTA; CDR2 reads FQGTGA. CDR3 size: 16 residues. CDR3 coding DNA: TGTGCCAGCAGCTCACTCGGAGCGGGAGGAGAAGATACGCAGTATTTT. Protein product: CASSSLGAGGEDTQYF.

The rearrangement links TRBV27 to TRBJ1-1; D is undetermined. The CDR3 is made up of 16 amino acids. V dropped 2 bases and J dropped 0 bases, with 13 bases sitting between them. The V gene's germline CDR1 is MNHEY and CDR2 SMNVEV (reference sequence). CDR3 region: CASSLEREEVNTEAFF. The CDR3 DNA sequence: TGTGCCAGCAGTTTAGAAAGGGAGGAGGTGAACACTGAAGCTTTCTTT.

V and J are TRBV9 and TRBJ1-1; 9 nucleotides align to TRBD1. Trimming took 3 bases from V and 1 from J; bases not matched to a gene: 10. Looked up from germline, CDR1 is SGDLS and CDR2 is YYNGEE. The CDR3 totals 17 residues. CDR3 amino acids: CASSGSGQGDRNTEAFF. The CDR3 DNA reads TGTGCCAGCAGCGGCTCGGGACAGGGAGATCGGAACACTGAAGCTTTCTTT.

This sequence joins TRBV20-1 and TRBJ2-5; D gene ambiguous. CDR1 and CDR2 from the germline V gene are DFQATT and SNEGSKA (reference sequence). Between the trimmed V and J ends, which lost 3 bases and 4 bases, there was a span of 6 bases. CDR3 size: 11 residues. CDR3 loop: CSARGLETQYF. The CDR3 bases are TGCAGTGCTAGGGGCCTAGAGACCCAGTACTTC.

The V call is TRBV9, the J call TRBJ1-1, with 11 bases matching TRBD1. V lost 4 bases, J lost 6 bases, and 8 bases stayed unmatched. The germline gives CDR1 SGDLS, CDR2 YYNGEE. This CDR3 region has 15 residues. The DNA of the CDR3 is TGTGCCAGCAGCCCCCGGACAGGGGGCGATTCTGAAGCTTTCTTT. As protein: CASSPRTGGDSEAFF.

The chain recombines TRBV5-1 with TRBJ2-3; 11 bases align to TRBD2. The CDR3 runs 14 residues. V dropped 8 bases and J dropped 0; count of bases not matched to a gene: 2. CDR1 is SGHRS and CDR2 is YFSETQ in the germline V gene. Here the CDR3 DNA reads TGCGCCAGTAGGACTAGCGGGAGCACAGATACGCAGTATTTT. Translated, it gives CASRTSGSTDTQYF.

The J gene is TRBJ1-4, the V gene TRBV11-2, with D tentatively TRBD1 (6 bases). CDR3 length: 14 residues. Germline CDR1 and CDR2: SGHAT and FQNNGV. V was shortened by 3 bases and J by 8 bases, with 13 bases between the two germline ends. As DNA, the CDR3 is TGTGCCAGCAGCTTTCTACAGGGAGAGGAAAAACTGTTTTTT. Its protein product is CASSFLQGEEKLFF.

The J gene is TRBJ2-7, the V gene TRBV28; 11 nucleotides match TRBD2. Germline V CDR1 and CDR2: MDHEN, SYDVKM. With 6 bases clipped from V and 4 bases from J, the junction kept 14 bases outside the gene matches. This CDR3 has 17 residues. CDR3 DNA sequence: TGTGCCAGCAGGCCTGGCGGGTTAGCGGGAGGGCCGTACGAGCAGTACTTC. Amino acids: CASRPGGLAGGPYEQYF. The complete variable domain, with remaining parts taken from reference TRBV28 and TRBJ2-7, reads DVKVTQSSRYLVKRTGEKVFLECVQDMDHENMFWYRQDPGLGLRLIYFSYDVKMKEKGDIPEGYSVSREKKERFSLILESASTNQTSMYLCASRPGGLAGGPYEQYFGPGTRLTVT.

The CDR3 nucleotides read TGTGCCAGCAGCCGACTAGCGGAATTGCAAGAGACCCAGTACTTC. This translates into CASSRLAELQETQYF. The gene calls are TRBV6-5 and TRBJ2-5, with 9 bases fitting TRBD2. Germline CDR1 is MNHEY and CDR2 is SVGAGI. Trimming cost V 6 bases and J 2 bases; bases outside gene matches: 7. The CDR3 sequence is 15 residues long.